One sample yielded the 26 T cell receptor beta chains listed below, sequenced in a study of T cell responses to AZD1222 COVID-19 vaccine. TCRdb's table, derived via immunoSEQ multiplex PCR, lists solely in-frame clones and lacks some. The sample has approximately 70,000 clones; just over 85% are singletons. The sequencing here drew on peripheral blood, taken on day 0 of AZD1222 vaccination. These receptors were obtained from an adult in good health.

The V gene is TRBV6-1, the J gene TRBJ1-3, with 7 bases fitting TRBD1. This CDR3 comprises 14 residues. The V segment lost 2 bases and the J segment 4 bases; nucleotides outside the gene matches: 2. CDR1 is MNHNS and CDR2 is SASEGT in the germline V gene. CDR3 DNA: TGTGCCAGCAGTGAAAGGGACAGAGGAAACACCATATATTTT. It yields the protein CASSERDRGNTIYF.

The chain couples TRBV27 to TRBJ2-7, with 9 bases aligning to TRBD1. Trimming cost V 6 bases and J 3 bases; bases outside gene matches: 18. Per germline, CDR1 MNHEY and CDR2 SMNVEV (reference sequence). The CDR3 spans 18 residues. For the CDR3, the DNA is TGTGCCAGCAGGAGTGCCGGGACAGGGAAAATCAGCGACTACGAGCAGTACTTC. Translating it yields CASRSAGTGKISDYEQYF.

The V and J genes are TRBV9 and TRBJ1-2; D ambiguous. Per germline, CDR1 SGDLS and CDR2 YYNGEE. V dropped 0 bases and J dropped 0 bases, with 12 bases sitting between them. The CDR3 contains 16 residues. CDR3 sequence reads: CASSVGRGYTNYGYTF. The CDR3 DNA reads as TGTGCCAGCAGCGTAGGGAGAGGGTATACTAACTATGGCTACACCTTC. Combining the CDR3 with reference TRBV9 and TRBJ1-2 gives the whole variable domain DSGVTQTPKHLITATGQRVTLRCSPRSGDLSVYWYQQSLDQGLQFLIQYYNGEERAKGNILERFSAQQFPDLHSELNLSSLELGDSALYFCASSVGRGYTNYGYTFGSGTRLTVV.

J is TRBJ1-6 and V is TRBV7-2; D not resolved. Germline assignment: CDR1 SGHTA and CDR2 FQGNSA. The V and J ends lost 1 base and 7 bases respectively, with 11 bases between them. The CDR3 contains 15 residues. Written as DNA, the CDR3 is TGTGCCAGCAGCTTAGGTGGGGATGGGAATTCACCCCTCCACTTT. Its translation is CASSLGGDGNSPLHF.

CDR3 DNA sequence: TGTGCCAGCAGCTCCCCGGAGTTCTACAATGAGCAGTTCTTC. This sequence encodes CASSSPEFYNEQFF. This chain connects TRBV5-4 to TRBJ2-1; no reliable D call. Trimming removed 3 bases at V and 3 bases at J, with 10 bases between. This CDR3 contains 14 residues. Looked up from germline, CDR1 is SGHNT and CDR2 is YYREEE (reference sequence).

V usage is TRBV2 and J usage is TRBJ2-3; no clear D gene. The V gene lost 7 bases and the J gene lost 2 bases, with 10 bases spanning the gap. Germline CDR1 is SNHLY and CDR2 is FYNNEI. CDR3 size: 13 residues. CDR3 coding DNA: TGTGCCAGCACCCAGGACCTCACAGATACGCAGTATTTT. Protein sequence: CASTQDLTDTQYF. Full variable domain (outside the CDR3, taken from reference TRBV2 and TRBJ2-3): EPEVTQTPSHQVTQMGQEVILRCVPISNHLYFYWYRQILGQKVEFLVSFYNNEISEKSEIFDDQFSVERPDGSNFTLKIRSTKLEDSAMYFCASTQDLTDTQYFGPGTRLTVL.

The chain has TRBV28 and TRBJ2-5, with TRBD1 matching over 7 bases. The CDR3 is 14 amino acids. Germline CDR1 MDHEN, CDR2 SYDVKM. The V and J ends lost 5 bases and 5 bases, in that order; junction bases with no gene match: 8. CDR3: CASSLRQGMETQYF. As DNA, the CDR3 is TGTGCCAGCAGTCTAAGACAGGGTATGGAGACCCAGTACTTC.

The chain employs TRBV5-1 and TRBJ2-3; maybe TRBD2 (5 bases). The CDR3 contains 14 residues. The V gene lost 4 bases and the J gene lost 1 base, with 10 bases spanning the gap. The germline V gene has CDR1 SGHRS and CDR2 YFSETQ. DNA of the CDR3: TGCGCCAGCAGCGTTCTGCGGGGCACAGATACGCAGTATTTT. Translated: CASSVLRGTDTQYF. Full variable domain (missing parts from reference TRBV5-1 and TRBJ2-3): KAGVTQTPRYLIKTRGQQVTLSCSPISGHRSVSWYQQTPGQGLQFLFEYFSETQRNKGNFPGRFSGRQFSNSRSEMNVSTLELGDSALYLCASSVLRGTDTQYFGPGTRLTVL.

V is TRBV6-6 and J is TRBJ1-6; D perhaps matches TRBD1 (5 bases). Trimming cost V 2 bases and J 7 bases, with 9 bases left between them. Germline lookup yields CDR1 MNHNY and CDR2 SVGAGI (reference sequence). The CDR3 consists of 14 residues. The CDR3 spells CASSYREGNSPLHF. The CDR3 bases are TGTGCCAGCAGTTACCGGGAGGGGAATTCACCCCTCCACTTT.

This clone was observed a handful of times. The J gene is TRBJ1-6, the V gene TRBV4-1, with no clear D. This CDR3 region has 21 residues. Germline assignment: CDR1 MGHRA and CDR2 YSYEKL. Deletions cut 1 base from V and 0 bases from J, with 22 bases between. Here the CDR3 reads CASSQVGLRHPMSSYNSPLHF. CDR3 in DNA: TGCGCCAGCAGCCAAGTGGGGTTGAGACACCCCATGAGCTCCTATAATTCACCCCTCCACTTT.

This clone occurred many times. The J gene is TRBJ2-7, the V gene TRBV3-1 (or the pseudogene TRBV3-2); no clear D. With 0 bases removed from V and 0 bases from J, the gap between germline ends came to 6 bases. This CDR3 spans 14 amino acids. Per the germline V gene, CDR1 is LGHDT and CDR2 is YNNKEL (reference sequence). The CDR3 sequence: CASSQDKGSYEQYF. CDR3 nucleotides: TGTGCCAGCAGCCAAGATAAGGGCTCCTACGAGCAGTACTTC.

The chain recombines TRBV2 with TRBJ2-2, with TRBD1 matching over 9 bases. The V segment lost 6 bases and the J segment 1 base; nucleotides outside the gene matches: 3. The CDR3 has 15 amino acids. Germline loops: CDR1 SNHLY, CDR2 FYNNEI. The CDR3 DNA reads TGTGCCAGCAGACAGGGGGCGGGGAACACCGGGGAGCTGTTTTTT. Translated, it gives CASRQGAGNTGELFF.

For the CDR3, the DNA is TGTGCCAGCAGCTACAGGGGTAAAAAACTGTTTTTT. This codes for CASSYRGKKLFF. This rearrangement joins TRBV11-2 to TRBJ1-4; 7 nucleotides match TRBD1. J was trimmed by 9 bases and V by 4 bases; bases with no gene match: 2. CDR1 is SGHAT and CDR2 is FQNNGV in the germline V gene. This CDR3 region has 12 residues.

CDR3 bases: TGTGCCAGCAGTTTTAAGCGGGGGCAAGAGACCCAGTACTTC. This codes for CASSFKRGQETQYF. The V and J genes are TRBV28 and TRBJ2-5; TRBD2 agrees at 8 bases. Trimming took 3 bases from V and 2 from J; bases not matched to a gene: 2. Per germline, CDR1 MDHEN and CDR2 SYDVKM. There are 14 residues in the CDR3.

The chain employs TRBV2 and TRBJ1-6; a weak D match, TRBD1 (5 bases). From germline, CDR1 is SNHLY and CDR2 FYNNEI. V was trimmed by 8 bases and J by 6 bases, leaving 17 bases between them. There are 15 residues in the CDR3. The CDR3 bases are TGTGCCAGCTGCCGGGGGGGACGTAGTAATTCACCCCTCCACTTT. This codes for CASCRGGRSNSPLHF.

The chain links TRBV2 to TRBJ2-2; TRBD2 aligns across 10 bases. Germline values: CDR1 SNHLY, CDR2 FYNNEI. This CDR3 region has 14 residues. The V gene end was trimmed by 7 bases and the J gene end by 5 bases; junction bases not matched to a gene: 4. The CDR3 bases are TGTGCCAGCAATCTAGCGGGAGAAACCGGGGAGCTGTTTTTT. As protein: CASNLAGETGELFF.

V gene TRBV7-6 combines with J gene TRBJ1-2, with D possibly being TRBD1 (6 bases). The CDR3 totals 14 residues. V was shortened by 1 base and J by 8 bases, with 14 bases between the two germline ends. The germline CDR1 and CDR2 sequences are SGHVS and FNYEAQ. This CDR3 is CASSLGAGASGYTF. The CDR3 DNA follows: TGTGCCAGCAGCTTAGGGGCGGGGGCCAGCGGCTACACCTTC. The full variable domain, in which reference TRBV7-6 and TRBJ1-2 provide the parts outside the CDR3, is GAGVSQSPRYKVTKRGQDVALRCDPISGHVSLYWYRQALGQGPEFLTYFNYEAQQDKSGLPNDRFSAERPEGSISTLTIQRTEQRDSAMYRCASSLGAGASGYTFGSGTRLTVV.

The chain combines TRBV19 with TRBJ1-3; D is uncertain. V lost 4 bases and J 0 bases, leaving 10 bases between the germline ends. Germline loops: CDR1 LNHDA, CDR2 SQIVND (reference sequence). The CDR3 has 15 amino acids. The CDR3 loop is CASSRAEISGNTIYF. The CDR3 bases are TGTGCCAGTAGTAGGGCAGAGATCTCTGGAAACACCATATATTTT.

This clone was seen more than once but under ten times. As DNA, the CDR3 is TGTGCCAGCAGCCCCGACAGGGACCAAGAGACCCAGTACTTC. It is translated as CASSPDRDQETQYF. The J gene is TRBJ2-5, the V gene TRBV6-5, with 7 nucleotides matching TRBD1. V lost 6 bases, J lost 0 bases, and 4 bases stayed unmatched. This CDR3 has 14 amino acids. Per the germline V gene, CDR1 is MNHEY and CDR2 is SVGAGI.

The count of this clone is one. The chain joins TRBV18 to TRBJ1-5; no firm D call. Germline V CDR1 and CDR2: KGHSH, LQKENI. The length of the CDR3 is 13 residues. The V and J ends lost 8 bases and 2 bases respectively, with 10 bases between them. CDR3 in amino acids: CASGDSGNQPQHF. CDR3 in DNA: TGTGCCAGCGGGGATTCGGGCAATCAGCCCCAGCATTTT. Together with reference TRBV18 and TRBJ1-5, the CDR3 gives the full variable domain: NAGVMQNPRHLVRRRGQEARLRCSPMKGHSHVYWYRQLPEEGLKFMVYLQKENIIDESGMPKERFSAEFPKEGPSILRIQQVVRGDSAAYFCASGDSGNQPQHFGDGTRLSIL.

The rearrangement links TRBV11-2 to TRBJ2-3; the D gene could be TRBD1 or TRBD2 (5 bases each). V shed 1 base and J shed 0 bases, with 14 bases lying between them. CDR1 and CDR2 (germline): SGHAT, FQNNGV. CDR3 length equals 17 residues. Here the CDR3 reads CASSLAQGAASTDTQYF. CDR3 bases: TGTGCCAGCAGCTTAGCCCAGGGAGCCGCTAGCACAGATACGCAGTATTTT.

The chain joins TRBV6-5 to TRBJ2-2; 8 bases are a match to TRBD2. J lost 3 bases, V lost 1 base, and 4 bases had no gene match. CDR1 is MNHEY, CDR2 SVGAGI, per germline. The CDR3 sequence is 16 residues long. This chain's CDR3 is CASSYWFSGDTGELFF. For the CDR3, the DNA is TGTGCCAGCAGTTACTGGTTTAGCGGGGACACCGGGGAGCTGTTTTTT.

The chain joins TRBV13 to TRBJ2-4, with D perhaps matching TRBD2 (6 bases). Trimming shortened V by 2 bases and J by 5 bases, and 10 bases separated the two germline ends. Germline V gives CDR1 PRHDT, CDR2 FYEKMQ (reference sequence). The CDR3 is 14 residues long. CDR3: CASSLFGRQNIQYF. CDR3 DNA sequence: TGTGCCAGCAGCTTATTCGGGAGACAAAACATTCAGTACTTC.

The chain couples TRBV2 to TRBJ1-1; weak D call: TRBD1 (5 bases). Trimming removed 2 bases at V and 4 bases at J, with 17 bases between. The germline CDR1 and CDR2 sequences are SNHLY and FYNNEI. The CDR3 has 16 amino acids. CDR3 DNA sequence: TGTGCCAGCAGTGAATCGGGGGGGAGATTGGGCACTGAAGCTTTCTTT. Amino acids: CASSESGGRLGTEAFF.

This chain connects TRBV9 to TRBJ2-7; either TRBD1 or TRBD2 may fit D (5 bases each). Germline lookup yields CDR1 SGDLS and CDR2 YYNGEE. V gave up 0 bases and J gave up 0 bases, with 7 bases separating them. This CDR3 comprises 14 residues. This CDR3 reads CASSVDGTSYEQYF. The CDR3 DNA reads as TGTGCCAGCAGCGTAGACGGGACCTCCTACGAGCAGTACTTC.

In its sample, this clone was seen once. This chain links TRBV29-1 with TRBJ1-1, with 9 positions matching TRBD1. The length of the CDR3 is 13 residues. Germline assignment: CDR1 SQVTM and CDR2 ANQGSEA. V lost 1 base and J lost 10; bases outside the gene matches: 7. The CDR3 nucleotides are TGCAGCGTTGAAGGCAGGACAGGGGTCGGAGCTTTCTTT. This sequence encodes CSVEGRTGVGAFF.